A single sample is the source of the 21 T cell receptor beta chains below, sequenced in a study of tissue T cells after allogeneic stem cell transplantation. Time point of the sample: mouse harvest day 7 after allogeneic transplant. Tail vein injection delivered 10^7 T-cell-depleted bone marrow cells and 10^6 splenic CD5+ T cells. Profiling relied on immunoSEQ multiplex PCR, and the TCRdb table lists in-frame clones only, not all of them. The sample lists fewer than 7,500 clones; 50% to 55% were seen once. Sequencing was done on a sample of gut tissue. Every receptor here comes from a female BALB/c mouse given C57BL/6 T cells with graft-versus-host disease after an allogeneic hematopoietic cell transplant.

Comment on this clone: The germline and genes are mouse ones. The read ends 1 residue shy of where the CDR3 ends; the end is completed using the germline J gene. The chain couples TRBV26 to TRBJ1-2; TRBD1 might be the D (6 bases). Per the germline V gene, CDR1 is KGHPV and CDR2 is FQNQEV (reference sequence). This CDR3 spans 13 amino acids. V lost 6 bases, J lost 0 bases, and 8 bases lay in between. CDR3 bases read: TGTGCCAGCAGGGACAGAGCAAACTCCGACTACACC. This gives the protein CASRDRANSDYT. The complete CDR3 reads CASRDRANSDYTF.

As regards this clone: Gene names and germline refer to mouse. The read finishes 1 residue shy of the CDR3 end, and the germline J gene is used to complete it. The chain employs TRBV24 and TRBJ2-1; TRBD1 matches at 8 bases. The V gene end was trimmed by 2 bases and the J gene end by 0 bases; junction bases not matched to a gene: 0. This CDR3 spans 15 amino acids. Germline V gene data show CDR1 as KGHTA and CDR2 as FRNEEI. The chain's CDR3 is CASSLQGANYAEQFF. The CDR3 bases that were read are TGTGCCAGCAGTCTGCAGGGGGCTAACTATGCTGAGCAGTTC.

About this clone itself: Genes and germline are mouse. The CDR3 end falls 1 residue outside the read, so it is completed with the germline J gene. The chain uses TRBV26 and TRBJ2-5, with 9 bases aligning to TRBD2. Germline loops: CDR1 KGHPV, CDR2 FQNQEV (reference sequence). This CDR3 is built from 16 residues. Unmatched junction bases numbered 7, after V lost 4 bases and J lost 2 bases. The part of the CDR3 DNA that was read is TGTGCCAGCAGTCGCAGACTGGGGGACACCCAAGACACCCAGTAC. Translation gives CASSRRLGDTQDTQY. The complete CDR3 protein is CASSRRLGDTQDTQYF.

Note on this clone: The gene names here belong to mouse. The CDR3 is cut off 1 residue early in the read; its end comes from the germline J gene. This rearrangement joins TRBV12-2 to TRBJ2-5; D not resolved. With 0 bases removed from V and 1 base from J, the gap between germline ends came to 7 bases. This CDR3 is 14 amino acids long. The germline CDR1 and CDR2 sequences are SGHLS and HYDKME. The CDR3 loop reads CASSLETYQDTQYF. The DNA read from the CDR3 is TGTGCCAGCTCTCTCGAAACATACCAAGACACCCAGTAC.

As to this clone: Gene names and germline refer to mouse. The read falls 1 residue short of the CDR3 end, and the missing part is taken from the germline J gene. The V and J genes are TRBV13-1 and TRBJ2-1; either TRBD1 or TRBD2 may supply D (6 bases each). In germline, CDR1 is NSHNY, CDR2 SYGAGN. V lost 2 bases to trimming and J lost 3 bases, with 9 bases between them. CDR3 length equals 14 residues. The CDR3 sequence is CASSDGGAYAEQFF. CDR3 DNA, as far as it was read: TGTGCCAGCAGTGACGGGGGCGCCTATGCTGAGCAGTTC.

About this clone itself: These gene names are mouse names. The read ends 1 residue shy of where the CDR3 ends; the end is completed using the germline J gene. The chain employs TRBV23 and TRBJ1-4; TRBD1 is the table's D call, not checked against the DNA. The CDR3 runs to 16 residues. Germline CDR1 is KGHTA and CDR2 is FQNQQP. This chain's CDR3 is CSSSQAGPISNERLFF. The DNA read from the CDR3 is TGCTCCAGCAGTCAAGCAGGCCCAATTTCCAACGAAAGATTATTT.

Notes on this clone: The gene names here belong to mouse. The CDR3 extends 1 residue past the end of the read, so its final part is completed from the germline J gene. This chain uses TRBV23 with TRBJ1-6; the tabulated D call, TRBD1, remains unverified against the DNA. TRBJ1-6 has ORF status, its function being uncertain. CDR3 size: 15 residues. The germline V gene encodes CDR1 KGHTA and CDR2 FQNQQP. CDR3 amino acids: CSSSHGQGVNSPLYF. Incomplete CDR3 DNA: TGCTCCAGCAGTCATGGACAGGGGGTTAATTCGCCCCTCTAC.

For this clone: Germline and genes here are mouse. From the germline J gene comes the end of the CDR3, since the read stops 1 residue before it. The gene calls are TRBV26 and TRBJ2-1; TRBD2 matches 7 bases. V shed 1 base, J shed 4 bases, and the junction held 1 base outside the gene matches. Germline V gene data show CDR1 as KGHPV and CDR2 as FQNQEV (reference sequence). The CDR3 is made up of 14 amino acids. The CDR3 loop reads CASSLWGGYAEQFF. The CDR3 bases that were read are TGTGCCAGCAGTCTGTGGGGGGGGTATGCTGAGCAGTTC.

This clone is judged medium-sized. The genes and germline here are from mouse. The read gets to within 1 residue of the CDR3 end, and the germline J gene fills in the rest. V gene TRBV26 combines with J gene TRBJ1-6; D unresolved. TRBJ1-6 is annotated as an ORF whose role is uncertain. CDR1 and CDR2 from the germline V gene are KGHPV and FQNQEV (reference sequence). V was trimmed by 5 bases and J by 1 base, leaving 6 bases between them. The CDR3 contains 14 residues. The DNA read from the CDR3 is TGTGCCAGCAGTTACGGGTCCTATAATTCGCCCCTCTAC. Its protein is CASSYGSYNSPLY. The full CDR3 protein is CASSYGSYNSPLYF.

Comment on this clone: Mouse gene names and germline throughout. The sequenced fragment ends 1 residue before the CDR3 boundary, so the rest is inferred from the germline J gene. This sequence joins TRBV3 and TRBJ2-4; 12 bases are shared with TRBD2. The germline V gene has CDR1 SNHLY and CDR2 FYNGKV (reference sequence). CDR3 length: 16 residues. Germline trimming cut 4 bases from V and 4 bases from J; bases unmatched to any gene: 6. The CDR3 sequence: CASSSRLGGRENTLYF. CDR3 DNA (partial): TGTGCCAGCAGCTCTCGACTGGGGGGGCGCGAAAACACCTTGTAC. Drawing the rest from reference TRBV3 and TRBJ2-4, the complete variable domain is GPKVLQIPSHQIIDMGQMVTLNCDPVSNHLYFYWYKQILGQQMEFLVNFYNGKVMEKSKLFKDQFSVERPDGSYFTLKIQPTALEDSAVYFCASSSRLGGRENTLYFGAGTRLSVL.

This clone was observed a few times. Genes and germline are mouse. The CDR3 sequence: CTCSSRDRGTEVFF. The DNA read from the CDR3 is TGCACCTGCAGTTCCCGGGACAGGGGGACAGAAGTCTTC. The genes are TRBV1 and TRBJ1-1; 11 bases fit TRBD1. Read coverage stops 1 residue before the CDR3 terminus; the germline J gene supplies the remainder. This CDR3 spans 14 amino acids. Trimming cost V 5 bases and J 5 bases; bases outside gene matches: 4. CDR1 is NSQYPW and CDR2 is LRSPGD in the germline V gene (reference sequence).

As regards this clone: Each gene name is a mouse one. The read comes to an end 1 residue before the CDR3 does, leaving the germline J gene to fill in the end. The chain recombines TRBV26 with TRBJ2-1, with D perhaps TRBD1 (5 bases). Trimming left V 0 bases short and J 6 bases short, with 6 bases between. CDR3 length: 13 amino acids. CDR1 and CDR2 from the germline V gene are KGHPV and FQNQEV (reference sequence). The CDR3 is CASSLSRGAEQFF. CDR3 DNA (partial): TGTGCCAGCAGTCTGTCGAGGGGTGCTGAGCAGTTC. Variable domain in full (rest from reference TRBV26 and TRBJ2-1): NSKVIQTPRYLVKGQGQKAKMRCIPEKGHPVVFWYQQNKNNEFKFLINFQNQEVLQQIDMTEKRFSAECPSNSPCSLEIQSSEAGDSALYLCASSLSRGAEQFFGPGTRLTVL.

With respect to this clone: Gene names are mouse gene names. With the read ending 1 residue before the CDR3 end, the germline J gene is used to fill in that end. The V call is TRBV20, the J call TRBJ1-3, with 10 bases identical to TRBD1. CDR3 length: 14 residues. V trimming: 6 bases; J trimming: 2 bases; junction bases outside the gene matches: 4. CDR1 is GFQATS, CDR2 STVNSAI, per germline. Incomplete CDR3 DNA: TGTGGTGCCCGGGACAGGGGAGCTGGAAATACGCTCTAT. Amino acid sequence: CGARDRGAGNTLY. The full CDR3 reads CGARDRGAGNTLYF.

A note on this clone: Gene labels here are mouse ones. The read terminates 1 residue before the CDR3 end, so the remaining end is supplied by the germline J gene. The chain uses TRBV13-1 and TRBJ1-4; 8 nucleotides line up with TRBD1. Germline loops: CDR1 NSHNY, CDR2 SYGAGN. The CDR3 spans 15 residues. V trimming: 3 bases; J trimming: 0 bases; junction bases outside the gene matches: 1. CDR3 sequence reads: CASSGTGLSNERLFF. The sequenced part of the CDR3 DNA is TGTGCCAGCAGTGGGACAGGGCTTTCCAACGAAAGATTATTT. Supplemented by reference TRBV13-1 and TRBJ1-4, the full variable domain reads EAAVTQSPRNKVTVTGGNVTLSCRQTNSHNYMYWYRQDTGHGLRLIHYSYGAGNLRIGDVPDGYKATRTTQEDFFLLLELASPSQTSLYFCASSGTGLSNERLFFGHGTKLSVL.

Note on this clone: The genes are named according to mouse. The CDR3 end lies 1 residue beyond the end of the read and is filled in from the germline J gene. This rearrangement joins TRBV29 to TRBJ1-4; D possibly corresponds to TRBD1 (5 bases). In germline, CDR1 is MSHET, CDR2 SYDVDS. The CDR3 has 13 residues. V was pared by 6 bases and J by 4 bases, with 9 bases between. The CDR3 sequence: CASSEDNNERLFF. The covered CDR3 bases are TGTGCTAGCAGCGAGGACAACAACGAAAGATTATTT. Supplemented by reference TRBV29 and TRBJ1-4, the full variable domain reads DMKVTQMPRYLIKRMGENVLLECGQDMSHETMYWYRQDPGLGLQLIYISYDVDSNSEGDIPKGYRVSRKKREHFSLILDSAKTNQTSVYFCASSEDNNERLFFGHGTKLSVL.

In the case of this clone: All gene names here are mouse names. The read stops 1 residue short of the end of the CDR3; the missing end is completed from the germline J gene. The same CDR3 can be traced to other DNA sequences in this sample. The rearrangement uses TRBV16 and TRBJ1-1; unclear D gene. In germline, CDR1 is SGHSA, CDR2 FRNQAP. Trimming stripped 1 base from V and 0 bases from J, with 3 bases between. The CDR3 length is 13 residues. The CDR3 spells CASSLGANTEVFF. CDR3 DNA (partial): TGTGCAAGCAGCTTAGGGGCAAACACAGAAGTCTTC.

Details on this clone: The listed genes are named as in mouse. The sequenced fragment ends 1 residue before the CDR3 boundary, so the rest is inferred from the germline J gene. V usage is TRBV3 and J usage is TRBJ1-1; D possibly corresponds to TRBD1 (5 bases). The CDR3 totals 13 residues. Trimming took 5 bases from V and 1 from J, leaving 8 bases between them. CDR1 SNHLY and CDR2 FYNGKV come from the germline V gene (reference sequence). Here the CDR3 reads CASSPQGNTEVFF. The sequenced part of the CDR3 DNA is TGTGCCAGCAGCCCCCAGGGAAACACAGAAGTCTTC.

This clone ranks as large (0.1 to 1%). Genes and germline are mouse. The CDR3 end is not reached by the read, which stops 1 residue before it; the germline J gene fills it in. The chain uses TRBV1 and TRBJ2-7; 10 nucleotides match TRBD2. V shed 3 bases, J shed 1 base, and the junction held 6 bases outside the gene matches. There are 16 residues in the CDR3. Germline CDR1 and CDR2: NSQYPW and LRSPGD (reference sequence). The sequenced part of the CDR3 DNA is TGCACCTGCAGTGCCCCGACTGGGGGGCTATCCTATGAACAGTAC. Its protein product is CTCSAPTGGLSYEQY. The full CDR3 sequence reads CTCSAPTGGLSYEQYF.

Worth noting for this clone: Genes here carry mouse names. The read ends 1 residue before the CDR3 terminus; that terminus is restored from the germline J gene. The same CDR3 also results from other DNA sequences found in this sample. The chain joins TRBV26 to TRBJ1-2; possible D gene TRBD1, 5 bases. V lost 5 bases and J lost 2, with 6 bases in between. CDR3 length: 12 residues. The germline V gene has CDR1 KGHPV and CDR2 FQNQEV (reference sequence). The CDR3: CASSRQNSDYTF. The CDR3 DNA, read in part, is TGTGCCAGCAGTAGACAGAACTCCGACTACACC.

This clone has only one observation. Gene names and germline match the mouse. The CDR3 goes on 1 residue after the read ends, and that part is filled in from the germline J gene. The V and J genes are TRBV19 and TRBJ2-4; 9 bases map to TRBD2. Germline lookup yields CDR1 FNHDT and CDR2 SITEND (reference sequence). The CDR3 consists of 14 residues. The V gene end was trimmed by 5 bases and the J gene end by 0 bases; junction bases not matched to a gene: 1. The chain's CDR3 is CASRDWGSQNTLYF. The CDR3 bases that were read are TGTGCCAGCAGGGACTGGGGTAGTCAAAACACCTTGTAC.

In its sample, this clone was seen a few times. Gene names refer to mouse genes. The DNA read from the CDR3 is TGTGCCAGCAGTCTAGACTATGAACAGTAC. It is translated as CASSLDYEQY. The complete CDR3 sequence is CASSLDYEQYF. The chain uses TRBV26 and TRBJ2-7; D is unresolved. From the germline J gene comes the end of the CDR3, since the read stops 1 residue before it. Between the trimmed V and J ends, which lost 3 bases and 3 bases, there was a span of 3 bases. The CDR3 runs to 11 residues. Germline V lookup: CDR1 KGHPV, CDR2 FQNQEV (reference sequence).